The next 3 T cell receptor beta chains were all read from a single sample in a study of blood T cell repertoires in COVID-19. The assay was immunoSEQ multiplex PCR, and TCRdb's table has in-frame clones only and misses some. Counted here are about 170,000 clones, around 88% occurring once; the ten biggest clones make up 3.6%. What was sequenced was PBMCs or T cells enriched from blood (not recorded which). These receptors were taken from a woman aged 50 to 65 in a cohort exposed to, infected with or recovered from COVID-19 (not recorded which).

CDR3 protein: CASSLFAGDEKLFF. The CDR3 DNA reads as TGTGCCAGCAGTTTATTCGCCGGGGATGAAAAACTGTTTTTT. This sequence joins TRBV27 and TRBJ1-4; D gene unclear. The V gene lost 1 base and the J gene lost 6 bases, with 9 bases spanning the gap. The germline V gene has CDR1 MNHEY and CDR2 SMNVEV (reference sequence). This CDR3 has 14 amino acids. The entire variable domain, with the rest obtained from reference TRBV27 and TRBJ1-4, is as follows: EAQVTQNPRYLITVTGKKLTVTCSQNMNHEYMSWYRQDPGLGLRQIYYSMNVEVTDKGDVPEGYKVSRKEKRNFPLILESPSPNQTSLYFCASSLFAGDEKLFFGSGTQLSVL.

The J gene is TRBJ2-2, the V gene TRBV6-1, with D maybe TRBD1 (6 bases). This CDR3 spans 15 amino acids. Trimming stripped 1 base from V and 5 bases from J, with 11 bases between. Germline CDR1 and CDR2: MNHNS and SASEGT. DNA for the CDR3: TGTGCCAGCAGTGAAGGGCAGGGGTGGACCGGGGAGCTGTTTTTT. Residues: CASSEGQGWTGELFF.

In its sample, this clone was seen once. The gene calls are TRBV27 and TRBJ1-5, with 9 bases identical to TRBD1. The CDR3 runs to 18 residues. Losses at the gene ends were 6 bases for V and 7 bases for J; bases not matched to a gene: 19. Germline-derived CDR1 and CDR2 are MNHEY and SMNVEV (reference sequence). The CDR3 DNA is TGTGCCAGCAGACCGTTAGCGCCGGGACAGGGACTCGGCCAGCCCCAGCATTTT. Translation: CASRPLAPGQGLGQPQHF.